This T cell receptor beta chain was recovered during a study of regulatory T cells in long-lasting Graves disease. This clonotype was recorded at least ten times. Time point noted: newly diagnosed GD, antithyroid drugs for less than 3 months. TCR sequences were obtained from RNA taken from PBMCs. It was by American Thyroid Association guidelines that Graves' disease was diagnosed. With V trimmed by 4 bases and J by 5 bases, 5 bases remained unmatched. Per the germline V gene, CDR1 is SGHNT and CDR2 is YYREEE (reference sequence). CDR3 length: 13 amino acids. Arm-PCR of CDR3 regions with iRepertoire HTBI primers generated TCR beta libraries. TCRdb reprocessed the multiplex PCR reads with MiXCR, giving one entry per CDR3 protein. The profile shows over 200,000 distinct CDR3 sequences, 15% to 20% of them singletons. A further study also used this sample, focusing on T cells in Graves' hyperthyroidism and ophthalmopathy. That publication notes: Graves' hyperthyroidism qualified as stable when ophthalmopathy did not progress within 18 months. The primer set for the first-round RT-PCR of the TCR CDR3 was HTBI.

The specimen comprised peripheral blood mononuclear cells (PBMCs), sampled at new diagnosis, from a patient treated with antithyroid drugs. The rearrangement uses TRBV5-4 and TRBJ2-5, with 7 bases that match TRBD1. The sequence came from a woman aged 25 to 39 with Graves disease. The CDR3 nucleotides are TGTGCCAGCAGCCCCGGACAGGACGAGACCCAGTACTTC. This translates into CASSPGQDETQYF.